Below, 22 T cell receptor beta chains from the same sample are listed, as sequenced in a study of OX40 agonist ivuxolimab in advanced cancers. Data came from immunoSEQ multiplex PCR; TCRdb stores just in-frame clones and leaves some out. The sample includes about 62,000 clones, more than 85% of them seen just once. The starting material was CD4+ or CD8+ T cells sorted from blood, obtained in a trial of the OX40 agonist ivuxolimab. Every receptor here comes from an adult with an advanced solid tumor such as melanoma, head and neck, liver or kidney cancer.

This chain connects TRBV14 to TRBJ2-1; the match to TRBD2 covers 10 bases. The V segment lost 0 bases and the J segment 4 bases; nucleotides outside the gene matches: 6. CDR1 SGHDN and CDR2 FVKESK come from the germline V gene. This CDR3 spans 17 amino acids. The CDR3 sequence: CASSQDRVLAGYNEQFF. CDR3 nucleotides: TGTGCCAGCAGCCAAGATCGGGTACTAGCGGGATACAATGAGCAGTTCTTC.

This chain connects TRBV6-1 to TRBJ1-2; D might be TRBD1 (5 bases). The germline V and J ends were trimmed by 4 bases and 5 bases, with 11 bases remaining between them. CDR1 is MNHNS and CDR2 is SASEGT in the germline V gene. The CDR3 runs 13 residues. CDR3 coding DNA: TGTGCCAGCAGTGCGGCAGGGCGATATGGCTACACCTTC. Its translation is CASSAAGRYGYTF.

The chain uses TRBV7-6 and TRBJ1-1; weak D call: TRBD1 (5 bases). Trimming removed 5 bases at V and 3 bases at J, with 16 bases between. Per the germline V gene, CDR1 is SGHVS and CDR2 is FNYEAQ. The CDR3 has 15 residues. The CDR3 protein is CASSPGTASDTEAFF. CDR3 DNA sequence: TGTGCCAGCAGCCCAGGGACTGCCTCGGACACTGAAGCTTTCTTT. The variable domain in full, with the rest retrieved from reference TRBV7-6 and TRBJ1-1, is GAGVSQSPRYKVTKRGQDVALRCDPISGHVSLYWYRQALGQGPEFLTYFNYEAQQDKSGLPNDRFSAERPEGSISTLTIQRTEQRDSAMYRCASSPGTASDTEAFFGQGTRLTVV.

This clone was seen more than once but under ten times. V gene TRBV6-6 combines with J gene TRBJ2-3, with D perhaps being TRBD1 or TRBD2 (5 bases each). Germline CDR1 MNHNY, CDR2 SVGAGI (reference sequence). The CDR3 consists of 14 residues. Between the trimmed V and J ends, which lost 3 bases and 0 bases, there was a span of 7 bases. CDR3 nucleotides: TGTGCCAGCAGTTATGGGGACAGCACAGATACGCAGTATTTT. It codes for CASSYGDSTDTQYF.

The rearrangement uses TRBV10-2 and TRBJ2-7; 8 bases are a match to TRBD2. In germline, CDR1 is WSHSY, CDR2 SAAADI. The V segment lost 0 bases and the J segment 4 bases; nucleotides outside the gene matches: 2. This CDR3 has 14 amino acids. The CDR3 DNA reads TGCGCCAGCAGTGAGTCTAAGCGGGGGTACGAGCAGTACTTC. Residues: CASSESKRGYEQYF.

The rearrangement joins TRBV6-1 to TRBJ2-1, with 15 bases matching TRBD2. The CDR3 spans 17 residues. V shed 3 bases and J 4 bases; nucleotides not matched to a gene: 4. CDR1 and CDR2 (germline): MNHNS, SASEGT. The DNA of the CDR3 is TGTGCCAGCAGTGATTTAGGACTAGCGGGGGGGTACAATGAGCAGTTCTTC. It is translated as CASSDLGLAGGYNEQFF.

The chain links TRBV5-1 to TRBJ1-1, with 7 bases aligning to TRBD1. CDR1 is SGHRS, CDR2 YFSETQ, per germline. V gave up 4 bases and J gave up 4 bases; unmatched junction bases: 13. The CDR3 extends over 16 amino acids. For the CDR3, the DNA is TGCGCCAGCAGCCCAGGACAGGCGGTCTGGGGCACTGAAGCTTTCTTT. The encoded protein is CASSPGQAVWGTEAFF.

The chain combines TRBV2 with TRBJ2-7, with 7 bases that match TRBD1. Germline V lookup: CDR1 SNHLY, CDR2 FYNNEI. CDR3 length equals 12 residues. The junction had 3 bases not matched to a gene; V was cut back by 6 bases and J by 4 bases. The CDR3 here is CASRDRMYEQYF. The CDR3 nucleotides read TGTGCCAGCAGGGACAGGATGTACGAGCAGTACTTC.

This rearrangement joins TRBV7-3 to TRBJ1-5; unclear D gene. The CDR3 length is 13 residues. The V gene's germline CDR1 is SGHTA and CDR2 FQGTGA. The V and J ends lost 0 bases and 3 bases respectively, with 3 bases between them. The CDR3 bases are TGTGCCAGCAGCTTAACGACCAATCAGCCCCAGCATTTT. Translating gives CASSLTTNQPQHF.

The chain employs TRBV9 and TRBJ2-1; D not resolved. The CDR3 runs to 13 residues. V was shortened by 3 bases and J by 8 bases, with 12 bases between the two germline ends. Germline V gives CDR1 SGDLS, CDR2 YYNGEE. The CDR3 reads CASSGLVEHEQFF. The DNA of the CDR3 is TGTGCCAGCAGCGGGCTAGTAGAACATGAGCAGTTCTTC.

Here the CDR3 DNA reads TGTGCCAGTACCTTTGTACAGGGCTACCAGCCCCAGCATTTT. This encodes CASTFVQGYQPQHF. The chain is built from TRBV19 and TRBJ1-5, with D tentatively TRBD1 (6 bases). There are 14 residues in the CDR3. Germline loops: CDR1 LNHDA, CDR2 SQIVND (reference sequence). The V gene lost 7 bases and the J gene lost 7 bases, with 17 bases spanning the gap.

This clone appeared once. The V gene is TRBV2, the J gene TRBJ1-1; the match to TRBD1 covers 8 bases. Per the germline V gene, CDR1 is SNHLY and CDR2 is FYNNEI. The V and J ends lost 10 bases and 5 bases, in that order; junction bases with no gene match: 15. The CDR3 is 15 residues long. The CDR3 here is CATTRTGILGTEAFF. The CDR3 DNA reads as TGTGCCACCACAAGGACAGGGATATTGGGAACTGAAGCTTTCTTT.

The chain links TRBV4-1 to TRBJ1-1, with TRBD1 as a possible D gene (6 bases). The CDR3 is made up of 15 amino acids. The germline V gene has CDR1 MGHRA and CDR2 YSYEKL. Trimming stripped 3 bases from V and 2 bases from J, with 13 bases between. The CDR3 DNA sequence: TGCGCCAGCAGCCAGAAACAGGGAACAAACACTGAAGCTTTCTTT. It specifies CASSQKQGTNTEAFF.

The gene calls are TRBV9 and TRBJ2-5; D is undetermined. With 4 bases removed from V and 5 bases from J, the gap between germline ends came to 15 bases. In germline, CDR1 is SGDLS, CDR2 YYNGEE. The CDR3 is made up of 14 amino acids. The DNA of the CDR3 is TGTGCCAGCAGCCCCCAGGCCACGACGGAGACCCAGTACTTC. As protein: CASSPQATTETQYF. Together with reference TRBV9 and TRBJ2-5, the CDR3 gives the full variable domain: DSGVTQTPKHLITATGQRVTLRCSPRSGDLSVYWYQQSLDQGLQFLIQYYNGEERAKGNILERFSAQQFPDLHSELNLSSLELGDSALYFCASSPQATTETQYFGPGTRLLVL.

A few counts support this clone. The rearrangement uses TRBV7-9 and TRBJ1-2, with D maybe TRBD1 (5 bases). CDR1 is SEHNR and CDR2 is FQNEAQ in the germline V gene (reference sequence). The CDR3 is made up of 14 amino acids. Trimming took 3 bases from V and 8 from J, leaving 16 bases between them. DNA for the CDR3: TGTGCCAGCAGCTTTGGGGACGCAGCTCGAGGCTACACCTTC. Translated: CASSFGDAARGYTF.

The V and J genes are TRBV7-9 and TRBJ1-3; 9 bases map to TRBD1. CDR1 and CDR2 (germline): SEHNR, FQNEAQ (reference sequence). V was pared by 3 bases and J by 1 base, with 7 bases of the junction left unmatched. The CDR3 sequence is 17 residues long. The CDR3 region is CASSFRTGDRSGNTIYF. CDR3 nucleotides: TGTGCCAGCAGCTTTCGGACAGGGGATAGGTCTGGAAACACCATATATTTT.

V gene TRBV5-4 combines with J gene TRBJ2-5; D possibly uses TRBD1 or TRBD2 (5 bases each). Per germline, CDR1 SGHNT and CDR2 YYREEE (reference sequence). Trimming removed 4 bases at V and 4 bases at J, with 20 bases between. The CDR3 length is 16 residues. In DNA, the CDR3 is TGTGCCAGCAGCCGCGGGCGGGCAGGGAACCCAGAGACCCAGTACTTC. Amino acids: CASSRGRAGNPETQYF. Full variable domain (remainder filled in from reference TRBV5-4 and TRBJ2-5): ETGVTQSPTHLIKTRGQQVTLRCSSQSGHNTVSWYQQALGQGPQFIFQYYREEENGRGNFPPRFSGLQFPNYSSELNVNALELDDSALYLCASSRGRAGNPETQYFGPGTRLLVL.

The chain carries TRBV6-5 and TRBJ1-6, with D tentatively TRBD1 (5 bases). Between the trimmed V and J ends, which lost 7 bases and 0 bases, there was a span of 10 bases. Germline V CDR1 and CDR2: MNHEY, SVGAGI. The CDR3 is 15 amino acids. The CDR3 DNA reads as TGTGCCAGCAACCGAGACAGCTCCTATAATTCACCCCTCCACTTT. Translation gives CASNRDSSYNSPLHF.

The chain is built from TRBV19 and TRBJ1-2; unclear D gene. In germline, CDR1 is LNHDA, CDR2 SQIVND (reference sequence). The CDR3 spans 14 residues. V was shortened by 5 bases and J by 2 bases, with 12 bases between the two germline ends. The CDR3 here is CASSQSGGNYGYTF. CDR3 bases: TGTGCCAGTAGTCAGTCAGGAGGAAACTATGGCTACACCTTC.

The V gene is TRBV6-1, the J gene TRBJ2-5; D is unclear. V shed 4 bases and J shed 8 bases, with 11 bases lying between them. Germline V gene data show CDR1 as MNHNS and CDR2 as SASEGT. The CDR3 runs 12 residues. The DNA of the CDR3 is TGTGCCAGCAGTGGCCTCCCGGCAACCCAGTACTTC. Encoded protein: CASSGLPATQYF.

The rearrangement links TRBV7-3 to TRBJ2-7; 9 nucleotides line up with TRBD2. The junction had 2 bases not matched to a gene; V was cut back by 5 bases and J by 0 bases. The CDR3 contains 14 residues. Germline CDR1 SGHTA, CDR2 FQGTGA. CDR3 DNA: TGTGCCAGCAGCGTTAGCGGGAGCTCCTACGAGCAGTACTTC. Translated, it gives CASSVSGSSYEQYF. The full variable domain, rest sourced from reference TRBV7-3 and TRBJ2-7, is GAGVSQTPSNKVTEKGKYVELRCDPISGHTALYWYRQSLGQGPEFLIYFQGTGAADDSGLPNDRFFAVRPEGSVSTLKIQRTERGDSAVYLCASSVSGSSYEQYFGPGTRLTVT.

This rearrangement joins TRBV30 to TRBJ1-1; D perhaps matches TRBD1 (5 bases). The germline gives CDR1 GTSNPN, CDR2 SVGIG (reference sequence). The CDR3 is made up of 13 amino acids. V was cut by 4 bases and J by 4 bases, with 13 bases left in between. The CDR3 DNA reads as TGTGCCTGGACTGGGACCGTGACCACTGAAGCTTTCTTT. Amino acids: CAWTGTVTTEAFF.